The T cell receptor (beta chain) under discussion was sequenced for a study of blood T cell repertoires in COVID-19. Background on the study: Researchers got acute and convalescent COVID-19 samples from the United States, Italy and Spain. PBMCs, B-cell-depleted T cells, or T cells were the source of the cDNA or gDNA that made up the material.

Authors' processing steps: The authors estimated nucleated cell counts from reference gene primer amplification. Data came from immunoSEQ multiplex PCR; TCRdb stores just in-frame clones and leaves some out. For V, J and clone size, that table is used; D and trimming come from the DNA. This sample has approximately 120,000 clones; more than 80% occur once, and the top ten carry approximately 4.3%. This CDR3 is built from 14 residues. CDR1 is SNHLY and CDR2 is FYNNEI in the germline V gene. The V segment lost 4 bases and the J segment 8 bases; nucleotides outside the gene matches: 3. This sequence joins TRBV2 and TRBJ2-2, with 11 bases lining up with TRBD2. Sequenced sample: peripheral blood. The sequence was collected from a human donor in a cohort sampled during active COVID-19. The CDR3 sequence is CASSVAGGPGELFF. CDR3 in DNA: TGTGCCAGCAGTGTAGCGGGAGGGCCAGGGGAGCTGTTTTTT.